These 29 T cell receptor beta chains were sequenced from one sample in a study of blood T cell repertoires in COVID-19. Sequencing was performed with immunoSEQ multiplex PCR; in TCRdb, only in-frame clones are kept and a portion is missing. The sample has about 270,000 clones; approximately 90% are singletons. Material for sequencing was PBMCs or T cells enriched from blood (not recorded which). All receptors derive from a woman in her thirties or forties with acute COVID-19.

This chain links TRBV19 with TRBJ2-3; 8 bases line up with TRBD1. Germline CDR1 LNHDA, CDR2 SQIVND (reference sequence). The junction had 8 bases not matched to a gene; V was cut back by 2 bases and J by 7 bases. This CDR3 contains 15 residues. The CDR3 loop is CASSIFSTGVHTQYF. DNA for the CDR3: TGTGCCAGTAGTATATTCTCGACAGGGGTACATACGCAGTATTTT. Drawing the rest from reference TRBV19 and TRBJ2-3, the complete variable domain is DGGITQSPKYLFRKEGQNVTLSCEQNLNHDAMYWYRQDPGQGLRLIYYSQIVNDFQKGDIAEGYSVSREKKESFPLTVTSAQKNPTAFYLCASSIFSTGVHTQYFGPGTRLTVL.

V and J are TRBV2 and TRBJ1-2; maybe TRBD1 (6 bases). CDR1 SNHLY and CDR2 FYNNEI come from the germline V gene. Trimming took off 1 base at V and 11 bases at J, with 17 bases between the two ends. The CDR3 runs 14 residues. The chain's CDR3 is CASSEGQGPTGYTF. The DNA for the CDR3 is TGTGCCAGCAGTGAAGGGCAGGGGCCCACGGGGTACACCTTC. Full variable domain (remainder filled in from reference TRBV2 and TRBJ1-2): EPEVTQTPSHQVTQMGQEVILRCVPISNHLYFYWYRQILGQKVEFLVSFYNNEISEKSEIFDDQFSVERPDGSNFTLKIRSTKLEDSAMYFCASSEGQGPTGYTFGSGTRLTVV.

The V and J genes are TRBV4-3 and TRBJ2-3; D is possibly TRBD2 (6 bases). Germline V lookup: CDR1 LGHNA, CDR2 YSLEER. The CDR3 runs 17 residues. V gave up 0 bases and J gave up 0 bases, with 13 bases separating them. The CDR3 sequence is CASSQDVRDSSTDTQYF. CDR3 bases: TGCGCCAGCAGCCAAGATGTTAGGGACTCTAGCACAGATACGCAGTATTTT.

The V gene is TRBV7-2, the J gene TRBJ2-1, with 9 bases fitting TRBD2. Per germline, CDR1 SGHTA and CDR2 FQGNSA. Unmatched junction bases numbered 6, after V lost 1 base and J lost 2 bases. The CDR3 runs 17 residues. The CDR3 DNA sequence: TGTGCCAGCAGCTTAGTAGCTAGCGGGGACCCCTACAATGAGCAGTTCTTC. Its protein is CASSLVASGDPYNEQFF. The complete variable domain, with remaining parts taken from reference TRBV7-2 and TRBJ2-1, reads GAGVSQSPSNKVTEKGKDVELRCDPISGHTALYWYRQSLGQGLEFLIYFQGNSAPDKSGLPSDRFSAERTGGSVSTLTIQRTQQEDSAVYLCASSLVASGDPYNEQFFGPGTRLTVL.

The chain combines TRBV30 with TRBJ1-1; D not certain. The CDR3 totals 13 residues. Germline CDR1 and CDR2: GTSNPN and SVGIG (reference sequence). Trimming cost V 3 bases and J 0 bases, with 8 bases left between them. The DNA of the CDR3 is TGTGCCTGGAGCAACAGAATGAACACTGAAGCTTTCTTT. It translates to CAWSNRMNTEAFF.

This chain connects TRBV11-3 to TRBJ2-1; 8 nucleotides align to TRBD2. This CDR3 region has 16 residues. V gave up 7 bases and J gave up 7 bases; unmatched junction bases: 15. CDR1 is SGHNT and CDR2 is YENEEA in the germline V gene. The CDR3 sequence: CASTDFAGGTFNEQFF. DNA for the CDR3: TGTGCCAGCACCGATTTTGCGGGAGGCACCTTTAATGAGCAGTTCTTC.

The CDR3 region has the DNA TGTGCCAGCAGTATCATCACAGATACGCAGTATTTT. It yields the protein CASSIITDTQYF. The chain couples TRBV12-3 or TRBV12-4 to TRBJ2-3; D unresolved. The CDR3 totals 12 residues. V lost 5 bases to trimming and J lost 2 bases, with 5 bases between them.

The rearrangement uses TRBV9 and TRBJ1-1, with 8 bases lining up with TRBD1. V gave up 3 bases and J gave up 5 bases; unmatched junction bases: 6. The CDR3 length is 14 residues. Germline V gives CDR1 SGDLS, CDR2 YYNGEE. Written as DNA, the CDR3 is TGTGCCAGCAGCGCCCAGGGGGCTGGAACTGAAGCTTTCTTT. Translation gives CASSAQGAGTEAFF.

The chain recombines TRBV7-9 with TRBJ1-1, with 8 bases lining up with TRBD1. Germline V lookup: CDR1 SEHNR, CDR2 FQNEAQ (reference sequence). The CDR3 is 14 amino acids. V trimming: 5 bases; J trimming: 8 bases; junction bases outside the gene matches: 10. The CDR3 nucleotides are TGTGCCAGCAGCCAACCTGGACAGGGTGTGGAAGCTTTCTTT. This codes for CASSQPGQGVEAFF.

This clone has a single count. The rearrangement uses TRBV28 and TRBJ1-2, with 7 bases lining up with TRBD1. Germline-derived CDR1 and CDR2 are MDHEN and SYDVKM. The V segment lost 3 bases and the J segment 4 bases; nucleotides outside the gene matches: 5. The CDR3 loop spans 14 amino acids. In nucleotides, the CDR3 is TGTGCCAGCAGTTTTTCGGCAGGGGGCTATGGCTACACCTTC. Translating it yields CASSFSAGGYGYTF.

The chain joins TRBV14 to TRBJ1-2; tentatively, D is TRBD1 (5 bases). The CDR3 has 14 amino acids. Germline CDR1 and CDR2: SGHDN and FVKESK. V shed 0 bases and J shed 4 bases, with 9 bases lying between them. The CDR3 region has the DNA TGTGCCAGCAGCCAAGAAGACAGATTCTATGGCTACACCTTC. Its translation: CASSQEDRFYGYTF.

Written as DNA, the CDR3 is TGTGCCAGCAGTCCGGGACTAGCCCCGGAGGGGCCCTACGAGCAGTACTTC. Its translation: CASSPGLAPEGPYEQYF. The V call is TRBV6-6, the J call TRBJ2-7, with 9 nucleotides matching TRBD2. This CDR3 spans 17 amino acids. Unmatched junction bases numbered 13, after V lost 5 bases and J lost 2 bases. The V gene's germline CDR1 is MNHNY and CDR2 SVGAGI (reference sequence).

J is TRBJ2-1 and V is TRBV5-1, with 10 bases identical to TRBD2. Germline loops: CDR1 SGHRS, CDR2 YFSETQ. The CDR3 runs to 17 residues. V dropped 3 bases and J dropped 4; count of bases not matched to a gene: 10. The chain's CDR3 is CASSYRTSGVSYNEQFF. The CDR3 bases are TGCGCCAGCAGCTACCGAACTAGCGGGGTTTCATACAATGAGCAGTTCTTC.

V and J are TRBV5-1 and TRBJ2-7, with a possible D match to TRBD1 (5 bases). Germline CDR1 reads SGHRS; CDR2 reads YFSETQ. V gave up 5 bases and J gave up 5 bases, with 20 bases separating them. The CDR3 consists of 15 residues. The CDR3 region is CASSPRARASHEQYF. The CDR3 region has the DNA TGCGCCAGCAGTCCAAGGGCCAGGGCTTCCCACGAGCAGTACTTC. The entire variable domain, with the rest obtained from reference TRBV5-1 and TRBJ2-7, is as follows: KAGVTQTPRYLIKTRGQQVTLSCSPISGHRSVSWYQQTPGQGLQFLFEYFSETQRNKGNFPGRFSGRQFSNSRSEMNVSTLELGDSALYLCASSPRARASHEQYFGPGTRLTVT.

The chain employs TRBV7-8 and TRBJ1-5, with a weak D call TRBD1 (6 bases). This CDR3 has 17 amino acids. V lost 5 bases, J lost 2 bases, and 19 bases lay in between. Germline lookup yields CDR1 SGHVS and CDR2 FQNEAQ. Here the CDR3 reads CASSRGTPFRGNQPQHF. The DNA of the CDR3 is TGTGCCAGCAGCCGAGGGACACCTTTCAGAGGCAATCAGCCCCAGCATTTT.

V usage is TRBV18 and J usage is TRBJ2-3, with 10 bases that match TRBD2. V was pared by 3 bases and J by 3 bases, with 9 bases of the junction left unmatched. CDR3 length: 17 amino acids. Germline V gene lookup returns CDR1 KGHSH and CDR2 LQKENI. CDR3 sequence (DNA): TGTGCCAGCTCACCCCGGGCTAGCGGGGGAAGAACAGATACGCAGTATTTT. Residues: CASSPRASGGRTDTQYF.

V is TRBV5-6 and J is TRBJ1-5, with 8 nucleotides matching TRBD1. V gave up 4 bases and J gave up 7 bases; unmatched junction bases: 4. This CDR3 is built from 13 residues. The germline V gene has CDR1 SGHDT and CDR2 YYEEEE. The CDR3 DNA is TGTGCCAGCAGCCCAGGGGGCGGCCAGCCCCAGCATTTT. This gives the protein CASSPGGGQPQHF. Complete variable domain (other parts from reference TRBV5-6 and TRBJ1-5): DAGVTQSPTHLIKTRGQQVTLRCSPKSGHDTVSWYQQALGQGPQFIFQYYEEEERQRGNFPDRFSGHQFPNYSSELNVNALLLGDSALYLCASSPGGGQPQHFGDGTRLSIL.

The chain links TRBV5-1 to TRBJ1-1, with D possibly being TRBD1 (6 bases). This CDR3 contains 15 residues. The V end was cut by 3 bases, the J end by 1 base, with 13 bases between. Germline loops: CDR1 SGHRS, CDR2 YFSETQ. The chain's CDR3 is CASSSRGQPNTEAFF. Written as DNA, the CDR3 is TGCGCCAGCAGCTCCAGAGGACAGCCGAACACTGAAGCTTTCTTT.

This rearrangement joins TRBV5-1 to TRBJ1-2; perhaps TRBD1 as D (5 bases). This CDR3 comprises 15 residues. CDR1 SGHRS and CDR2 YFSETQ come from the germline V gene. The germline V and J ends were trimmed by 0 bases and 8 bases, with 17 bases remaining between them. The CDR3 protein is CASSLGTMQGSGYTF. CDR3 nucleotide sequence: TGCGCCAGCAGCTTGGGCACTATGCAGGGTTCCGGCTACACCTTC.

With regard to this clone: The identical CDR3 is also encoded by other nucleotide sequences in the sample. The chain couples TRBV30 to TRBJ1-5, with 7 bases matching TRBD1. The trim removed 2 bases at V and 7 bases at J, leaving 8 bases unmatched. This CDR3 contains 14 residues. CDR1 and CDR2 (germline): GTSNPN, SVGIG (reference sequence). The CDR3 spells CAWSLGQGGQPQHF. In DNA, the CDR3 is TGTGCCTGGAGTTTAGGTCAGGGGGGACAGCCCCAGCATTTT. Full variable domain (remainder filled in from reference TRBV30 and TRBJ1-5): SQTIHQWPATLVQPVGSPLSLECTVEGTSNPNLYWYRQAAGRGLQLLFYSVGIGQISSEVPQNLSASRPQDRQFILSSKKLLLSDSGFYLCAWSLGQGGQPQHFGDGTRLSIL.

V usage is TRBV3-1 (or the pseudogene TRBV3-2) and J usage is TRBJ2-7; TRBD1 matches at 7 bases. Germline V gives CDR1 LGHDT, CDR2 YNNKEL (reference sequence). The trim removed 4 bases at V and 3 bases at J, leaving 12 bases unmatched. The CDR3 contains 16 residues. This chain's CDR3 is CASSRRSRDSFYEQYF. In DNA, the CDR3 is TGTGCCAGCAGCCGGCGAAGCCGGGACAGCTTCTACGAGCAGTACTTC.

V gene TRBV2 combines with J gene TRBJ2-5, with a weak D call TRBD1 (6 bases). This CDR3 has 13 amino acids. V lost 7 bases, J lost 3 bases, and 12 bases lay in between. Germline values: CDR1 SNHLY, CDR2 FYNNEI. The CDR3, as DNA: TGTGCCAGCACCCCGGGACAAAAAGAGACCCAGTACTTC. This gives the protein CASTPGQKETQYF.

V and J are TRBV28 and TRBJ1-5; TRBD1 might be the D (6 bases). The CDR3 consists of 15 residues. Trimming removed 4 bases from V and 6 bases from J, with 16 bases in between. Germline CDR1 reads MDHEN; CDR2 reads SYDVKM. The CDR3 DNA reads TGTGCCAGCAGTTCCGACAGGCCCCAAAGTCAGCCCCAGCATTTT. This encodes CASSSDRPQSQPQHF.

CDR3 sequence reads: CASSPTLGAYEQYF. In DNA, the CDR3 is TGTGCCAGCTCACCCACCCTAGGAGCCTACGAGCAGTACTTC. This rearrangement joins TRBV18 to TRBJ2-7; D remains ambiguous. V gave up 3 bases and J gave up 2 bases, with 11 bases separating them. The CDR3 length is 14 residues. In germline, CDR1 is KGHSH, CDR2 LQKENI.

This clone has a single count. The chain joins TRBV6-1 to TRBJ1-5; the D gene is possibly TRBD1 (5 bases). This CDR3 has 17 residues. V was trimmed by 0 bases and J by 5 bases, leaving 17 bases between them. Germline CDR1 reads MNHNS; CDR2 reads SASEGT. DNA of the CDR3: TGTGCCAGCAGTGAAGCCCGAATAAACAGGTCCTATCAGCCCCAGCATTTT. It translates to CASSEARINRSYQPQHF.

The V gene is TRBV6-5, the J gene TRBJ1-5; D remains ambiguous. Germline V lookup: CDR1 MNHEY, CDR2 SVGAGI. V was clipped by 4 bases and J by 6 bases, with 10 bases between them. The CDR3 length is 13 residues. CDR3 in amino acids: CASSFVSGQPQHF. CDR3 bases: TGTGCCAGCAGTTTCGTCAGCGGTCAGCCCCAGCATTTT.

This clone was seen a single time. CDR3 DNA: TGTGCCAGCAGCACATCGACAGGGTTTTATGGGACCCAGTACTTC. Amino acid sequence: CASSTSTGFYGTQYF. This chain links TRBV9 with TRBJ2-5; TRBD1 aligns across 7 bases. Trimming at V came to 4 bases and at J to 7 bases, leaving 13 bases not matched to a gene. CDR3 size: 15 residues. Germline-derived CDR1 and CDR2 are SGDLS and YYNGEE.

The chain is built from TRBV19 and TRBJ2-7; 8 positions agree with TRBD1. The CDR3 consists of 13 residues. Germline values: CDR1 LNHDA, CDR2 SQIVND (reference sequence). J was trimmed by 4 bases and V by 5 bases; bases with no gene match: 4. DNA of the CDR3: TGTGCCAGTAGTCGCCGGGACAGGTACGAGCAGTACTTC. This gives the protein CASSRRDRYEQYF.

V gene TRBV3-1 (or the pseudogene TRBV3-2) combines with J gene TRBJ2-7, with D possibly matching TRBD1 (6 bases). Germline CDR1 reads LGHDT; CDR2 reads YNNKEL (reference sequence). This CDR3 has 16 amino acids. Trimming cost V 1 base and J 2 bases, with 15 bases left between them. Here the CDR3 DNA reads TGTGCCAGCAGCCAAGGTCTACCCCAGGGGCCCTACGAGCAGTACTTC. It is translated as CASSQGLPQGPYEQYF.